The clone carrying this T cell receptor (beta chain) was detected a few times. The antigen is undetermined. The PCR employed 60 Vbeta primers together with 13 Jbeta primers. Produced via immunoSEQ multiplex PCR; TCRdb's table is partial and in-frame only. The profile shows roughly 45,000 clones, about 60% of them singletons. This record comes from a study of cytomegalovirus exposure and HLA in healthy donors. CDR3 length: 15 amino acids. The ends were cut back, 1 base at V and 6 bases at J, with 16 bases in the middle. CDR1 is LGHNA, CDR2 YNFKEQ, per germline. Study findings and constraints: Despite most TCR sequences being rare, some public TCRs occurred in many donors. On later analysis, the bulk of CMV-associated TCR beta chains appeared to be HLA-restricted.

The sequenced material came from PBMCs. This chain links TRBV4-2 with TRBJ2-7; D gene uncertain. The clonotype comes from a man between 60 and 75 years old in good health and CMV-seropositive. The CDR3 protein is CASSQGPGPSFEQYF. The CDR3 DNA is TGTGCCAGCAGCCAAGGCCCTGGGCCATCATTCGAGCAGTACTTC.